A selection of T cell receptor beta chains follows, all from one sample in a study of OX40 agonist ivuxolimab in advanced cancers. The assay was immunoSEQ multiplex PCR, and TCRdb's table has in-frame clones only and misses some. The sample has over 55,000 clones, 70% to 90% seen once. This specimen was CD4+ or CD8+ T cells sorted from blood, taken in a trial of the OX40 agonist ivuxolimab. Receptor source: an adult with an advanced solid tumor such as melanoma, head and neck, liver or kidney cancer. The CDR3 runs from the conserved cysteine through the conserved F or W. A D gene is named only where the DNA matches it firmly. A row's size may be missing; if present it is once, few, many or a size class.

cdr3_nt: TGTGCCAGCAGCTTAGATCGCGAGACTAGCGGGAGCGTCTACAATGAGCAGTTCTTC
cdr3_aa: CASSLDRETSGSVYNEQFF
clone_size: NA
v_call: TRBV11-3
j_call: TRBJ2-1
d_call: TRBD2

cdr3_nt: TGCGCCAGCAGCCTACAGGGGGAGGATGGCTACACCTTC
cdr3_aa: CASSLQGEDGYTF
clone_size: NA
v_call: TRBV5-1
j_call: TRBJ1-2
d_call: TRBD1

cdr3_nt: TGTGCCAGCAGTTTGGGACAGGACTCCTACGAGCAGTACTTC
cdr3_aa: CASSLGQDSYEQYF
clone_size: NA
v_call: TRBV6-6
j_call: TRBJ2-7
d_call: TRBD1

cdr3_nt: TGTGCCAGCAGCGTGCGTATTGGGGCGGGGGGCAATCCCGGGGAGCTGTTTTTT
cdr3_aa: CASSVRIGAGGNPGELFF
clone_size: NA
v_call: TRBV9
j_call: TRBJ2-2
d_call: TRBD2

cdr3_nt: TGTGCCAGCAGCTTAGCAGGGACAGGAGTTTACGAGCAGTACTTC
cdr3_aa: CASSLAGTGVYEQYF
clone_size: once
v_call: TRBV7-2
j_call: TRBJ2-7
d_call: TRBD1

cdr3_nt: TGCAGCGTTGCAGGACAGGGGGCGGAGACCCAGTACTTC
cdr3_aa: CSVAGQGAETQYF
clone_size: NA
v_call: TRBV29-1
j_call: TRBJ2-5
d_call: TRBD1

cdr3_nt: TGTGCCTCGAGCACAGGGGGGGGCTACACCTTC
cdr3_aa: CASSTGGGYTF
clone_size: NA
v_call: TRBV6-5
j_call: TRBJ1-2
d_call: TRBD1

cdr3_nt: TGTGCCAGCAGGGGACAGGTTTCCTCCTACGAGCAGTACTTC
cdr3_aa: CASRGQVSSYEQYF
clone_size: NA
v_call: TRBV6-1
j_call: TRBJ2-7
d_call: TRBD1

cdr3_nt: TGCGCCAGCAGCTTGACGGGACACCTCGATCAGCCCCAGCATTTT
cdr3_aa: CASSLTGHLDQPQHF
clone_size: NA
v_call: TRBV5-1
j_call: TRBJ1-5
d_call: NA

cdr3_nt: TGCGCCAGCAGCTTGGAGGGGAACGATGAGCAGTTCTTC
cdr3_aa: CASSLEGNDEQFF
clone_size: NA
v_call: TRBV5-1
j_call: TRBJ2-1
d_call: NA

cdr3_nt: TGTGCCAGCAGCGTAGGTTCGGTTAGCTCCTACAATGAGCAGTTCTTC
cdr3_aa: CASSVGSVSSYNEQFF
clone_size: NA
v_call: TRBV9
j_call: TRBJ2-1
d_call: NA

cdr3_nt: TGTGCCAGCAGCCAATATCCGTCGTCTCCCCGGCAAGACTTT
cdr3_aa: CASSQYPSSPRQDF
clone_size: NA
v_call: TRBV14
j_call: TRBJ1-1
d_call: NA

cdr3_nt: TGTGCCAGTAGTCCGGCCGACAGGGGGCGGCCTGGGGCCAACGTCCTGACTTTC
cdr3_aa: CASSPADRGRPGANVLTF
clone_size: NA
v_call: TRBV19
j_call: TRBJ2-6
d_call: TRBD1

cdr3_nt: TGCGCCAGCAGCCGGGCCCTCGCTATGAACACTGAAGCTTTCTTT
cdr3_aa: CASSRALAMNTEAFF
clone_size: NA
v_call: TRBV5-1
j_call: TRBJ1-1
d_call: NA

cdr3_nt: TGTGCCAGCAGTGACCCTTTGGGGGTTGGAAACACCATATATTTT
cdr3_aa: CASSDPLGVGNTIYF
clone_size: NA
v_call: TRBV2
j_call: TRBJ1-3
d_call: NA

cdr3_nt: TGTGCCAGCACAGGGGTCGGCAATGAGCAGTTCTTC
cdr3_aa: CASTGVGNEQFF
clone_size: NA
v_call: TRBV6-5
j_call: TRBJ2-1
d_call: NA

cdr3_nt: TGTGCCAGCAGTTATGGGGGGACAGGGAACACTGAAGCTTTCTTT
cdr3_aa: CASSYGGTGNTEAFF
clone_size: NA
v_call: TRBV6-5
j_call: TRBJ1-1
d_call: TRBD1